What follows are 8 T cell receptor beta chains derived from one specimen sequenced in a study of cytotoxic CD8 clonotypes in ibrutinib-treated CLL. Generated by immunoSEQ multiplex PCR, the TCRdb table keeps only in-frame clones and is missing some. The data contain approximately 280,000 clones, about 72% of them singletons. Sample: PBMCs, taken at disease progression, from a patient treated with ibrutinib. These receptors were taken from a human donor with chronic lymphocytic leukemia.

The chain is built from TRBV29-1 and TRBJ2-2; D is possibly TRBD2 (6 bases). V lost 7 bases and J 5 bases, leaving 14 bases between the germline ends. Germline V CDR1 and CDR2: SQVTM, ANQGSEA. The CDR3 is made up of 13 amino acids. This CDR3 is CSGWPGGTGELFF. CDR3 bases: TGCAGCGGGTGGCCAGGAGGGACCGGGGAGCTGTTTTTT.

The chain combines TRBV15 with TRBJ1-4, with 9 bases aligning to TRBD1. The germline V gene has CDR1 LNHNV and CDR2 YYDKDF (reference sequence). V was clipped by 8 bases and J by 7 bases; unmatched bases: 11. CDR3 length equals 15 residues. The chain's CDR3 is CATSTPGTGSEKLFF. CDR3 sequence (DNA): TGTGCCACCTCCACGCCGGGGACAGGGTCTGAAAAACTGTTTTTT.

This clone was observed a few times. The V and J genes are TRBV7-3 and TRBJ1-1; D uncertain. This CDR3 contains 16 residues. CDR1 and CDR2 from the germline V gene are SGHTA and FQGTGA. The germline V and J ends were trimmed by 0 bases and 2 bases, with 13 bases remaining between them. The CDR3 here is CASSLTANLANTEAFF. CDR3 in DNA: TGTGCCAGCAGCTTAACTGCTAATCTGGCAAACACTGAAGCTTTCTTT.

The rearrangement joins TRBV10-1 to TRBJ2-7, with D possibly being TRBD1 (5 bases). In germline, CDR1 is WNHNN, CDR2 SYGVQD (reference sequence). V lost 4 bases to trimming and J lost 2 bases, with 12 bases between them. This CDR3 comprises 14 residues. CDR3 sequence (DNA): TGCGCCAGCAGTGGCCGACAGAGACCCTACGAGCAGTACTTC. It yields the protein CASSGRQRPYEQYF.

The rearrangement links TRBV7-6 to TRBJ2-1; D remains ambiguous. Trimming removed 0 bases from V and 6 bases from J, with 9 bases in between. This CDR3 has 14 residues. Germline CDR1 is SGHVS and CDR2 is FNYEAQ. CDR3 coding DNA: TGTGCCAGCAGCTTAGCGGTGGCAGGCAATGAGCAGTTCTTC. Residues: CASSLAVAGNEQFF.

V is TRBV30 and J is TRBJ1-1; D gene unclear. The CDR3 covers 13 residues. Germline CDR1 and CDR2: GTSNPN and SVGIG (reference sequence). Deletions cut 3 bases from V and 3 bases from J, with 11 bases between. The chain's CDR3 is CAWRYQRDTEAFF. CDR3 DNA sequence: TGTGCCTGGAGATATCAGCGCGACACTGAAGCTTTCTTT.

The CDR3 DNA follows: TGCAGCGATCGAGGTGGCACAGATACGCAGTATTTT. It is translated as CSDRGGTDTQYF. This chain connects TRBV29-1 to TRBJ2-3, with unresolved D. This CDR3 comprises 12 residues. V was trimmed by 7 bases and J by 1 base, leaving 9 bases between them. CDR1 is SQVTM and CDR2 is ANQGSEA in the germline V gene.

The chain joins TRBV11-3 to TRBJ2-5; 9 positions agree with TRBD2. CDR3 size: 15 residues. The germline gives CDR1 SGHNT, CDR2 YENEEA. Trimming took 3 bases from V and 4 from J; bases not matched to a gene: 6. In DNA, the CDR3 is TGTGCCAGCAGCTTGGCTAGCGGGGATTTAGAGACCCAGTACTTC. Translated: CASSLASGDLETQYF. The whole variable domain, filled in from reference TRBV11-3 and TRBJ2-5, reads EAGVVQSPRYKIIEKKQPVAFWCNPISGHNTLYWYLQNLGQGPELLIRYENEEAVDDSQLPKDRFSAERLKGVDSTLKIQPAELGDSAVYLCASSLASGDLETQYFGPGTRLLVL.